This T cell receptor (beta chain) appears in the sequencing data of a study of T cell repertoires in cytomegalovirus infection. Study-level information: CMV epitopes, recently identified HLA-C-restricted and well-studied HLA-B-restricted, were used. Carrying CMV and the relevant HLA type showed in public TCR beta signatures.

TCRdb re-called the reads through MiXCR, storing one row per CDR3 protein. The data hold around 340,000 distinct CDR3 sequences, with just under 30% observed a single time. V was shortened by 4 bases and J by 0 bases, with 5 bases between the two germline ends. Looked up from germline, CDR1 is SGHDT and CDR2 is YYEEEE. This CDR3 region has 13 residues. Comments on this clonotype: The antigen is undetermined.

Regarding the study as a whole: The ex vivo response showed dominance by HLA-C-restricted CMV-specific TCR beta clonotypes. Summed frequency of shared TCR beta families picked out CMV carriers who also had the relevant HLA.

This rearrangement joins TRBV5-6 to TRBJ1-3, with D uncertain. Sequencing was performed on cultured PBMCs, taken from culture after CMV antigen stimulation. The receptor was isolated from a human donor in good health (CMV status not recorded). Some clones in this sample may be carry-over from other donors' samples. The CDR3 sequence: CASSQLSGNTIYF. The CDR3 bases are TGTGCCAGCAGCCAACTCTCTGGAAACACCATATATTTT. Using reference TRBV5-6 and TRBJ1-3 for the parts outside the CDR3, the full variable domain is DAGVTQSPTHLIKTRGQQVTLRCSPKSGHDTVSWYQQALGQGPQFIFQYYEEEERQRGNFPDRFSGHQFPNYSSELNVNALLLGDSALYLCASSQLSGNTIYFGEGSWLTVV.